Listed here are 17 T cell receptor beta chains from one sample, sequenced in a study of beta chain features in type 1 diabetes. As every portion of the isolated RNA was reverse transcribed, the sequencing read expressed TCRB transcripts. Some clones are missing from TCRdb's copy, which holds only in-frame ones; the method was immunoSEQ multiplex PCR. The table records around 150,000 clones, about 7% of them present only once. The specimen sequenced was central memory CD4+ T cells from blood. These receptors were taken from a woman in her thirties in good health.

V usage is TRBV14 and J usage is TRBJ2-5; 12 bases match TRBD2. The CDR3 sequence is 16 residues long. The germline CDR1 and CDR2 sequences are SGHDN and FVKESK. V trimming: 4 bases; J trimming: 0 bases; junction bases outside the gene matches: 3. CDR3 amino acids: CASSRLAGGYQETQYF. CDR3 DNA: TGTGCCAGCAGCCGTCTAGCGGGAGGGTACCAAGAGACCCAGTACTTC.

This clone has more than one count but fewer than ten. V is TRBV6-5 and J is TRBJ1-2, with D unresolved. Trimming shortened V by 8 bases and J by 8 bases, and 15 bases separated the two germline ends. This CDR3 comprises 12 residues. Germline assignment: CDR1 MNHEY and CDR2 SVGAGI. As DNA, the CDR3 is TGTGCCAGCGGAGGAAGGGCCAAGGGCTACACCTTC. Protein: CASGGRAKGYTF.

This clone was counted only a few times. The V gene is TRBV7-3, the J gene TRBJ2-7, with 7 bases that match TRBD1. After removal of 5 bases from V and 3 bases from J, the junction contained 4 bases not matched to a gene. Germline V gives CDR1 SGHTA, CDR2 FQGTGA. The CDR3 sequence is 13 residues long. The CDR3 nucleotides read TGTGCCAGCAGCACCCGACAGGGCTACGAGCAGTACTTC. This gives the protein CASSTRQGYEQYF.

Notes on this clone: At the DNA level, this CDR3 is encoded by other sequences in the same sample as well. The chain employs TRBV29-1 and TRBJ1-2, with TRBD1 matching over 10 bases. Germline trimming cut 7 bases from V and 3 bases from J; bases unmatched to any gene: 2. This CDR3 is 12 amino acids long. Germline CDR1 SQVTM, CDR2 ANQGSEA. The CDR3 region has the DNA TGCAGCGCCGGACAGGGGGACTATGGCTACACCTTC. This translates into CSAGQGDYGYTF.

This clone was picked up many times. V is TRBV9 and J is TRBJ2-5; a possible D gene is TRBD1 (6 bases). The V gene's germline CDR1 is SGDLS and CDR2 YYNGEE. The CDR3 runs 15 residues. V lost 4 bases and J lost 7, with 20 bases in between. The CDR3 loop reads CASSPPGAPIGTQYF. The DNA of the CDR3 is TGTGCCAGCAGCCCCCCAGGGGCCCCAATCGGGACCCAGTACTTC.

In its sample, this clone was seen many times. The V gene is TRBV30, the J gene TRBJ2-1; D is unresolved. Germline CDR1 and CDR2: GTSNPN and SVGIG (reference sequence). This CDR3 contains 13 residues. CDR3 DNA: TGTGCATCCTCCGGTGGAGTAGGCAATGAGCAGTTCTTC. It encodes CASSGGVGNEQFF.

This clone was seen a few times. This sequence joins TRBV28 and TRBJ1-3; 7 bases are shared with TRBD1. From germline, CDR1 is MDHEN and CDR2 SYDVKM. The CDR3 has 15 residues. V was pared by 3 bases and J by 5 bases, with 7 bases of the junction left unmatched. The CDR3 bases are TGTGCCAGCAGTTTCTCAGGGGGTTATCGAAACACCATATATTTT. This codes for CASSFSGGYRNTIYF.

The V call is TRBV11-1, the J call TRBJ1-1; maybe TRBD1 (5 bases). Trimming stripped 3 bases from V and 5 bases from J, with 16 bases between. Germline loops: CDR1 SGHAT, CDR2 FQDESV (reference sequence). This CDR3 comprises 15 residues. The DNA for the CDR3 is TGTGCCAGCAGCTTTGGCGATCAGGGCGGTACTGAAGCTTTCTTT. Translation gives CASSFGDQGGTEAFF.

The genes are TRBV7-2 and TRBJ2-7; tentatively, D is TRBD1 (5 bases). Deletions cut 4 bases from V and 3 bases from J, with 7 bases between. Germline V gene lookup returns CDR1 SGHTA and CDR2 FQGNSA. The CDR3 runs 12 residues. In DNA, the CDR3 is TGTGCCAGCAGCTCTACAGGCTACGAGCAGTACTTC. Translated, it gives CASSSTGYEQYF.

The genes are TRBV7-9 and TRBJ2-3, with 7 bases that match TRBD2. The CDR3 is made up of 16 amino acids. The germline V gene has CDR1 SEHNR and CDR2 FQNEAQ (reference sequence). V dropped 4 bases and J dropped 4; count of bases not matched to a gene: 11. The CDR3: CASSWGGDLRADTQYF. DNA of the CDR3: TGTGCCAGCAGCTGGGGGGGAGACCTCCGCGCAGATACGCAGTATTTT.

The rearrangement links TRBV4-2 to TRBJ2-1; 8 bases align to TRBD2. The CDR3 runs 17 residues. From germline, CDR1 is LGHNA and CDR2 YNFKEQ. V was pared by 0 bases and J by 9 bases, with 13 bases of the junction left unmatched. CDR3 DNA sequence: TGTGCCAGCAGCCAAGATCGGAGAATTAGCGGGAAGGGTGAGCAGTTCTTC. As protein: CASSQDRRISGKGEQFF.

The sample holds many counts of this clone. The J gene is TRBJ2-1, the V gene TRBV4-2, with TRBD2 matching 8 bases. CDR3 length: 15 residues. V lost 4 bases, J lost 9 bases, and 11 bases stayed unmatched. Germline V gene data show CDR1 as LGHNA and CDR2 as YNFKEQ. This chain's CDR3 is CASSLGLVGGSEQFF. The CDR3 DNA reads TGTGCCAGCAGCCTGGGACTAGTGGGTGGGAGTGAGCAGTTCTTC.

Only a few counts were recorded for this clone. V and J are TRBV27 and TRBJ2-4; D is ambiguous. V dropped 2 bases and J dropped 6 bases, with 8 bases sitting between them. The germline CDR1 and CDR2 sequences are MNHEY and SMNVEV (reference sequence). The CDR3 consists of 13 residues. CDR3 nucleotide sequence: TGTGCCAGCAGTTTACTAGACGGAAACATTCAGTACTTC. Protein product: CASSLLDGNIQYF.

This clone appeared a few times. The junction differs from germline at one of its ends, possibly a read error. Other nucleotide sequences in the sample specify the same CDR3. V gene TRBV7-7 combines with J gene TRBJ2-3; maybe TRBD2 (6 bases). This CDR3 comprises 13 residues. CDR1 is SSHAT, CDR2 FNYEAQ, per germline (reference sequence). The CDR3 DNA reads TGTGCTAGCAGCTTAGCGGAGGCCGATACGCAGTATTTT. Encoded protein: CASSLAEADTQYF. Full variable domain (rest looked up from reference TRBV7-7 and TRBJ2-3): GAGVSQSPRYKVTKRGQDVTLRCDPISSHATLYWYQQALGQGPEFLTYFNYEAQPDKSGLPSDRFSAERPEGSISTLTIQRTEQRDSAMYRCASSLAEADTQYFGPGTRLTVL.

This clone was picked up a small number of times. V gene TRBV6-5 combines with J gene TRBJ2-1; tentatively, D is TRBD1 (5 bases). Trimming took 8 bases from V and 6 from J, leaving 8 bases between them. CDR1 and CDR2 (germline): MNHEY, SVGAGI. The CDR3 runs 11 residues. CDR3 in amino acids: CASQRGNEQFF. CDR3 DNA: TGTGCCAGCCAAAGGGGCAATGAGCAGTTCTTC.

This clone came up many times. The CDR3 reads CASSQDTSSLGFF. The CDR3 bases are TGCGCCAGCAGCCAAGATACTAGCAGCCTTGGGTTCTTC. The rearrangement joins TRBV4-3 to TRBJ2-1; possibly TRBD2 for D (6 bases). The CDR3 extends over 13 amino acids. Germline assignment: CDR1 LGHNA and CDR2 YSLEER. The V end lost 0 bases, the J end lost 15 bases, and 15 bases lay between the germline ends.

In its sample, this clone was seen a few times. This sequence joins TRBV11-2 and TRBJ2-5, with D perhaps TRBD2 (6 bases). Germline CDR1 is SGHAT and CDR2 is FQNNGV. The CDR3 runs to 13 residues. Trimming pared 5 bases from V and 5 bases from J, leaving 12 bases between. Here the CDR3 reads CASSPGEWETQYF. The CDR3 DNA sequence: TGTGCCAGCAGCCCGGGGGAGTGGGAGACCCAGTACTTC.